A selection of T cell receptor beta chains follows, all from one sample in a study of T-cell reconstitution after alpha-beta-depleted transplantation in children. From the PCR reads, TCRdb called clonotypes with MiXCR, one entry per CDR3 protein. The data hold more than 500,000 distinct CDR3 sequences, with over 10% observed a single time. The material sequenced was PBMCs, mostly from graft donor cells, taken 180 days after TCRalphabeta/CD19-depleted stem cell transplant. All receptors derive from a female patient aged 2-10 years who had a stem cell transplant for aplastic anemia, so the T cells may come from the graft donor. Each CDR3 is given without its conserved first and last residue.

CDR3: ASSILQQATEAF
V: TRBV19
J: TRBJ1-1

CDR3: ASRAGGTGELF
V: TRBV5-6
J: TRBJ2-2

CDR3: ASSLKRPGQFLSPLH
V: TRBV7-9
J: TRBJ1-6

CDR3: AISESPVTYQPQH
V: TRBV10-3
J: TRBJ1-5

CDR3: AIQGTGANVLT
V: TRBV10-3
J: TRBJ2-6

CDR3: ASGGDRAEQF
V: TRBV19
J: TRBJ2-1

CDR3: ASSPARQAF
V: TRBV7-2
J: TRBJ1-1

CDR3: ASSFQPGLTGELF
V: TRBV7-2
J: TRBJ2-2

CDR3: AISGEASGKKTQY
V: TRBV10-3
J: TRBJ2-5

CDR3: ASSTTGWGGELF
V: TRBV28
J: TRBJ2-2

CDR3: ASSLRGASNTEAF
V: TRBV12-3/TRBV12-4
J: TRBJ1-1

CDR3: ASSFRDGGDNEQF
V: TRBV7-9
J: TRBJ2-1

CDR3: ATSDPPGQGETYEQY
V: TRBV24-1
J: TRBJ2-7

CDR3: SARLAGGPDTGELF
V: TRBV20-1
J: TRBJ2-2

CDR3: ASSVWADEPPPYEQY
V: TRBV9
J: TRBJ2-7

CDR3: ASSRVQETQY
V: TRBV12-3/TRBV12-4
J: TRBJ2-5

CDR3: ASSVDGRTGPYGYT
V: TRBV9
J: TRBJ1-2

CDR3: ASSPKGLAGAYEQY
V: TRBV13
J: TRBJ2-7

CDR3: ASSLDGAPDQPQH
V: TRBV5-1
J: TRBJ1-5

CDR3: ASSPGQVDSNQPQH
V: TRBV7-9
J: TRBJ1-5

CDR3: ASSFPSGRSDEQF
V: TRBV5-8
J: TRBJ2-1

CDR3: ASSLVLGNTEAF
V: TRBV11-1
J: TRBJ1-1

CDR3: ASSHTSGSPNEQF
V: TRBV7-8
J: TRBJ2-1

CDR3: ASSRSGSPSRRFYEQY
V: TRBV27
J: TRBJ2-7

CDR3: ASRVTSTNEKLF
V: TRBV2
J: TRBJ1-4

CDR3: ASERTRGAGYGYT
V: TRBV7-9
J: TRBJ1-2

CDR3: ASSYVGGNTEAF
V: TRBV6-5
J: TRBJ1-1

CDR3: ASSRTDQASPLH
V: TRBV3-1
J: TRBJ1-6

CDR3: ASSSIGQGSMNTEAF
V: TRBV6-2/TRBV6-3
J: TRBJ1-1

CDR3: ASSYSGHTIYEQY
V: TRBV28
J: TRBJ2-7

CDR3: ASSLRDEGSET
V: TRBV7-9
J: TRBJ1-2

CDR3: ASSSYREDTQY
V: TRBV9
J: TRBJ2-3